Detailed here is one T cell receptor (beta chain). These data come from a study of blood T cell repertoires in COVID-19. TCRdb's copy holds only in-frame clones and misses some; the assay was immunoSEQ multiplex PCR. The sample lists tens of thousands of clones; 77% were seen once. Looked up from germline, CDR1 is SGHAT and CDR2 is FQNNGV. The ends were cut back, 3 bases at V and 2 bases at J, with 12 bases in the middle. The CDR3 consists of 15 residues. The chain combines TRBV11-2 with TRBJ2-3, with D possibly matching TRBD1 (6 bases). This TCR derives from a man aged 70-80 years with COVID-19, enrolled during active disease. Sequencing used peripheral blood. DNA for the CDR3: TGTGCCAGCAGCTTCCCGGGACACTTCACAGATACGCAGTATTTT. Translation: CASSFPGHFTDTQYF. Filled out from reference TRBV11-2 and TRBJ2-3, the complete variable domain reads EAGVAQSPRYKIIEKRQSVAFWCNPISGHATLYWYQQILGQGPKLLIQFQNNGVVDDSQLPKDRFSAERLKGVDSTLKIQPAKLEDSAVYLCASSFPGHFTDTQYFGPGTRLTVL.